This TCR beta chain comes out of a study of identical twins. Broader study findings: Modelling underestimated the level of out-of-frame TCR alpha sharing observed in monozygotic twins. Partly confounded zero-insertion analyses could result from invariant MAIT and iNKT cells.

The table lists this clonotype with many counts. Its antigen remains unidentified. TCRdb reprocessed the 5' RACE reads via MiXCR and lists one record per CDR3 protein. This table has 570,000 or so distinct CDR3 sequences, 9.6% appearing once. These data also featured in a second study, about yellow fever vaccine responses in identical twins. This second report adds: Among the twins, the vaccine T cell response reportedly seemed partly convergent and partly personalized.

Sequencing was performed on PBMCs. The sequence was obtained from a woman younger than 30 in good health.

The CDR3 protein is CASSESVPNEQFF. The DNA for the CDR3 is TGTGCCAGCAGTGAGTCGGTCCCCAATGAGCAGTTCTTC. This chain joins TRBV6-1 and TRBJ2-1; D is ambiguous. V lost 3 bases and J lost 6, with 9 bases in between. CDR3 size: 13 residues. The germline V gene encodes CDR1 MNHNS and CDR2 SASEGT.